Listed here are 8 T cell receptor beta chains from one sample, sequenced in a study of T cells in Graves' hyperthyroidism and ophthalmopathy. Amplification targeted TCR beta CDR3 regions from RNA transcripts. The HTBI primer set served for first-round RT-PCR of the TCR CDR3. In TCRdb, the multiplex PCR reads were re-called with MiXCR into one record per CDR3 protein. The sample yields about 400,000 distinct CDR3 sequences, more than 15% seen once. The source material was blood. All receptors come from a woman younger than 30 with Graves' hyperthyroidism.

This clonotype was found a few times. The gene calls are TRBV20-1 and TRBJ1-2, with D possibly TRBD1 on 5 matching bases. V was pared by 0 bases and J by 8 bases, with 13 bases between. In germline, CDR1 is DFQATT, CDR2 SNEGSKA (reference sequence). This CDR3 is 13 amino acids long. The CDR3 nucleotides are TGCAGTGCTAGAGATCGAAGGGGCAGGGGCTACACCTTC. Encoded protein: CSARDRRGRGYTF.

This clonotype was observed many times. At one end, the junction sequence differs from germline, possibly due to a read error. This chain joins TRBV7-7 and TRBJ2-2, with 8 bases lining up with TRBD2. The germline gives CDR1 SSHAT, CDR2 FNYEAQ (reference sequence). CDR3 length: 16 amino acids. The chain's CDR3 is CASSPRGGPDTGELFF. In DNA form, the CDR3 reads TGTGCTAGCAGCCCCCGGGGGGGTCCGGACACCGGGGAGCTGTTTTTT. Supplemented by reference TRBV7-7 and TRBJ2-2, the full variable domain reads GAGVSQSPRYKVTKRGQDVTLRCDPISSHATLYWYQQALGQGPEFLTYFNYEAQPDKSGLPSDRFSAERPEGSISTLTIQRTEQRDSAMYRCASSPRGGPDTGELFFGEGSRLTVL.

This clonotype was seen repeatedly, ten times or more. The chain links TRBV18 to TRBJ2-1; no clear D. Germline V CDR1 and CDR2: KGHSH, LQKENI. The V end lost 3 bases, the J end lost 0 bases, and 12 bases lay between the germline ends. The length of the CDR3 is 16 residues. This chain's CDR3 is CASSPDAASSYNEQFF. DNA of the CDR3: TGTGCCAGCTCACCGGACGCCGCAAGCTCCTACAATGAGCAGTTCTTC.

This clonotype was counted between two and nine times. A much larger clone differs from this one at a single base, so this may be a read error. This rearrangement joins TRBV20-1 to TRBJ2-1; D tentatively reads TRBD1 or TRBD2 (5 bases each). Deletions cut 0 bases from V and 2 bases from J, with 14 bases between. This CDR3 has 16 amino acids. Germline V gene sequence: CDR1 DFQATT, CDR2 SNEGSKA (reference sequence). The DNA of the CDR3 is TGCAGTGCTAGAGATACGGGGTCAGGGCCCTACAATGAGCAGTTCTTC. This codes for CSARDTGSGPYNEQFF.

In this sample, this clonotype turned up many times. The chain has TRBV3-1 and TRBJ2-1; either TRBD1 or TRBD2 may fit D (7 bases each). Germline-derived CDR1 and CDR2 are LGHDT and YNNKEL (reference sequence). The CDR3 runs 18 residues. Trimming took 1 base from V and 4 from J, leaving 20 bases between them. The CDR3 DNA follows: TGTGCCAGCAGCCAAGCCCAGCCAGGGGGGGCCAATTACAATGAGCAGTTCTTC. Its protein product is CASSQAQPGGANYNEQFF.

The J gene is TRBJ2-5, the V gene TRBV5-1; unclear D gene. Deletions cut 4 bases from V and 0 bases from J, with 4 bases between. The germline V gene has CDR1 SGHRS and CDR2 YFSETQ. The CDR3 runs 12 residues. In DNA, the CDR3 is TGCGCCAGCAGCACGGACCAAGAGACCCAGTACTTC. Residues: CASSTDQETQYF.

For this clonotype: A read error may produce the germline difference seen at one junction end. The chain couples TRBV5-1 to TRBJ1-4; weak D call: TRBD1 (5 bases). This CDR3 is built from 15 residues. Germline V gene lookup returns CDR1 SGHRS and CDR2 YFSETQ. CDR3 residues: CASSSGRATNEKLFF. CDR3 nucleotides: TGTGCCAGCAGCTCGGGACGAGCAACTAATGAAAAACTGTTTTTT.

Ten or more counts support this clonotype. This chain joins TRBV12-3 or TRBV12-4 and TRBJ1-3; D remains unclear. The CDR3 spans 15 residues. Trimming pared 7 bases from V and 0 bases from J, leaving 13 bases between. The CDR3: CASTPGPLSGNTIYF. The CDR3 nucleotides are TGTGCCAGCACCCCTGGACCGCTCTCTGGAAACACCATATATTTT.